This paragraph reports one TCR beta chain. The data derive from a study of shared clonotypes between healthy human individuals. Clones were sequenced by immunoSEQ multiplex PCR, and TCRdb holds only the in-frame ones, with some missing. The repertoire holds roughly 450,000 clones, with roughly 78% as singletons. The V end was cut by 3 bases, the J end by 5 bases, with 10 bases between. Germline V gene lookup returns CDR1 SGHAT and CDR2 FQNNGV. The CDR3 consists of 13 residues. Specimen: PBMCs. The rearrangement links TRBV11-2 to TRBJ1-2, with a tentative D call TRBD1 (6 bases). The origin of this receptor is a woman between 40 and 50 years old in good health. Some clones in this sample may be carry-over from other donors' samples. CDR3 coding DNA: TGTGCCAGCAGCTTTTCAGGGGCGTATGGCTACACCTTC. The encoded protein is CASSFSGAYGYTF.